This T cell receptor beta chain was observed in a study of CD8+CD57+ T cells in acquired aplastic anemia. Study background: Sorting CD4+ and CD8+ cells gave DNA averaging approximately 2.9 ug. The study's findings and limits: Levels of CD8+ Simpson's diversity were not significantly distinct in patients versus controls. Patients had under 30 CD8+ CDR3 sequences in common with controls (the shared set).

Of note for this clonotype: Antigen specificity is unknown.

Genomic DNA, the template, was used for profiling of the TCR beta VDJ and CDR3. One entry per CDR3 protein results from TCRdb running MiXCR on the reads. The sample shows fewer than 200,000 distinct CDR3 sequences, 71% of them seen only once. Selection for sequencing was limited to patients who had shown CD8+CD57+ cell expansion by flow cytometry. Trimming pared 0 bases from V and 0 bases from J, leaving 16 bases between. The CDR3 consists of 18 residues. In germline, CDR1 is SGHKS, CDR2 YYEKEE (reference sequence). The sequencing input was sorted CD4+, CD8+, or CD8+CD57+ T cells (not recorded which) from PBMCs. This sequence originates from a human donor with aplastic anemia. This sequence joins TRBV5-5 and TRBJ2-1; no clear D. In DNA, the CDR3 is TGTGCCAGCAGCTTGGGGATCCATATCAGGAGCTCCTACAATGAGCAGTTCTTC. Translating it yields CASSLGIHIRSSYNEQFF. Full variable domain (outside the CDR3, taken from reference TRBV5-5 and TRBJ2-1): DAGVTQSPTHLIKTRGQQVTLRCSPISGHKSVSWYQQVLGQGPQFIFQYYEKEERGRGNFPDRFSARQFPNYSSELNVNALLLGDSALYLCASSLGIHIRSSYNEQFFGPGTRLTVL.